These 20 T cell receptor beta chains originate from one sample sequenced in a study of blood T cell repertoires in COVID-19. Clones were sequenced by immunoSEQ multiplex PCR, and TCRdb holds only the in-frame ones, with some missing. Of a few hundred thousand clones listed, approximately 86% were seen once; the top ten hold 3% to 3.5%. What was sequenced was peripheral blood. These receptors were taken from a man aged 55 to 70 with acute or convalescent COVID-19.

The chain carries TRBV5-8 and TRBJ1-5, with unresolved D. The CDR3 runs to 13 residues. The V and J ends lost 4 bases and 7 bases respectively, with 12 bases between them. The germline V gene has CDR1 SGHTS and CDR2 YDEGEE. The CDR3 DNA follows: TGTGCCAGCAGCCGCGACATGAACCAGCCCCAGCATTTT. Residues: CASSRDMNQPQHF.

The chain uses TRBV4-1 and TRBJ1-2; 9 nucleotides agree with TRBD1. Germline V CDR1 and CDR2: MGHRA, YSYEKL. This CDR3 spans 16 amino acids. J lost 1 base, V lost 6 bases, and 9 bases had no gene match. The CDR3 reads CASRREDRGGNYGYTF. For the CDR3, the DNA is TGCGCCAGCAGGCGAGAAGACAGGGGGGGTAACTATGGCTACACCTTC.

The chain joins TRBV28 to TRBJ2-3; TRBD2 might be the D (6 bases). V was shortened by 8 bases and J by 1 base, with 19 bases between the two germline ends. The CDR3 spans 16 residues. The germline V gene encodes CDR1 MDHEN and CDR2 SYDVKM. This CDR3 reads CASLTTRGYGTDTQYF. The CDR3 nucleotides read TGTGCCAGCCTCACTACGCGGGGTTACGGCACAGATACGCAGTATTTT.

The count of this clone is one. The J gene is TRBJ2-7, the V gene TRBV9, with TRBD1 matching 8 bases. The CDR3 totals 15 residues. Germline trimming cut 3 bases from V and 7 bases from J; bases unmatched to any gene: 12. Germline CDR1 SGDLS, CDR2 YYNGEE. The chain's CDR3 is CASSAKGRGPEEQYF. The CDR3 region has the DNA TGTGCCAGCAGCGCCAAGGGCAGGGGGCCAGAGGAGCAGTACTTC.

The CDR3 DNA is TGTGCCAGCAGAGGAGCGGGGGGTAACACCGGGGAGCTGTTTTTT. Translated, it gives CASRGAGGNTGELFF. The V call is TRBV9, the J call TRBJ2-2; 9 bases match TRBD2. CDR1 and CDR2 from the germline V gene are SGDLS and YYNGEE. The CDR3 loop spans 15 amino acids. The ends lost 5 bases at V and 2 bases at J; junction bases unmatched: 4.

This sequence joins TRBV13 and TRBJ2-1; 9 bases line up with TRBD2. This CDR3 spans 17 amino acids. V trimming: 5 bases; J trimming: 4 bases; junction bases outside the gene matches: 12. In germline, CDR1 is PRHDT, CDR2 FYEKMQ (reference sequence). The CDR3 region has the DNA TGTGCCAGCAGCCCTGGGGCGGGGGGGCCGAAATACAATGAGCAGTTCTTC. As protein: CASSPGAGGPKYNEQFF.

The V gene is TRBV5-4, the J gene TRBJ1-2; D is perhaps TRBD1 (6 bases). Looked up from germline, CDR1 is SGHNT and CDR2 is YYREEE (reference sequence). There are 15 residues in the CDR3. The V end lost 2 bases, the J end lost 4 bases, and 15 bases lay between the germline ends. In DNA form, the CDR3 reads TGTGCCAGCAGCTTACCGGGGGGCAAGAGCTATGGCTACACCTTC. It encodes CASSLPGGKSYGYTF.

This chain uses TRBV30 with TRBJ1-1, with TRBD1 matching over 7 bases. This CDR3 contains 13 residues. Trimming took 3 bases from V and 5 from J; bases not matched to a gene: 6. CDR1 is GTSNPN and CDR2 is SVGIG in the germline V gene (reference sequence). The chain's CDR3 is CAWSDRVGTEAFF. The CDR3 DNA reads TGTGCCTGGAGCGACAGGGTAGGGACTGAAGCTTTCTTT.

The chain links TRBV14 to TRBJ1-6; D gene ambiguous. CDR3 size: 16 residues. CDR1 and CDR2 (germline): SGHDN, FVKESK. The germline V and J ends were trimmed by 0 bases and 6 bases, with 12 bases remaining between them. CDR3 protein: CASSQEGWGANSPLHF. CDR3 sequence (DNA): TGTGCCAGCAGCCAAGAGGGATGGGGAGCTAATTCACCCCTCCACTTT. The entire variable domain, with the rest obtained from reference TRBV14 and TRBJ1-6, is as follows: EAGVTQFPSHSVIEKGQTVTLRCDPISGHDNLYWYRRVMGKEIKFLLHFVKESKQDESGMPNNRFLAERTGGTYSTLKVQPAELEDSGVYFCASSQEGWGANSPLHFGNGTRLTVT.

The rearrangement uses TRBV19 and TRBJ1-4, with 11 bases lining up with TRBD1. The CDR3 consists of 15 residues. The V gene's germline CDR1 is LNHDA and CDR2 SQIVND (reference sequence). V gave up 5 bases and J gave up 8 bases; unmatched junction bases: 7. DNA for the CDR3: TGTGCCAGTAGTCCCCCGGGACAGGGGGGAGAAAAACTGTTTTTT. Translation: CASSPPGQGGEKLFF.

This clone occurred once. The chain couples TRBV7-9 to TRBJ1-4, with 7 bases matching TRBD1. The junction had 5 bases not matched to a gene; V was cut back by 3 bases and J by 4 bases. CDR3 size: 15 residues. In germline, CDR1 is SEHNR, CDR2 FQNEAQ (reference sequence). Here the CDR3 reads CASSFLQGINEKLFF. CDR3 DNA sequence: TGTGCCAGCAGCTTCCTACAGGGGATTAATGAAAAACTGTTTTTT.

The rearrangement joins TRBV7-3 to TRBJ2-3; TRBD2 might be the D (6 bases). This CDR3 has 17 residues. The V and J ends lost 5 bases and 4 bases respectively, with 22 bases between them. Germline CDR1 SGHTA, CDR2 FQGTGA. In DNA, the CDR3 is TGTGCCAGCAGCCTGACGGGTCGACTAGGTGGTCCAGATACGCAGTATTTT. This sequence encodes CASSLTGRLGGPDTQYF.

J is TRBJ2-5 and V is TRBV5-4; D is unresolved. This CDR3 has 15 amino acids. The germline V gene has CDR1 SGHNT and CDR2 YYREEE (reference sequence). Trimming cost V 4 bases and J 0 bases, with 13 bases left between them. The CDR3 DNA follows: TGTGCCAGCAGCCCACGGTCCGAGTACCAAGAGACCCAGTACTTC. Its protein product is CASSPRSEYQETQYF.

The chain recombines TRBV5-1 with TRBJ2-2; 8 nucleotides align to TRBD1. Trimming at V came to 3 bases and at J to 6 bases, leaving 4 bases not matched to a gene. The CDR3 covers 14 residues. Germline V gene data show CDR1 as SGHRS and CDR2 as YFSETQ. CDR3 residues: CASSSTGGAGELFF. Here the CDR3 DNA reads TGCGCCAGCAGCTCCACAGGGGGAGCCGGGGAGCTGTTTTTT.

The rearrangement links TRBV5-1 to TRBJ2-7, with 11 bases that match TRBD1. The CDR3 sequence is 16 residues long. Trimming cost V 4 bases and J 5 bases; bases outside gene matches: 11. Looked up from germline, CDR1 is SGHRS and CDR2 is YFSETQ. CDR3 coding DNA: TGCGCCAGCAGCGGGGACAGGGGGTTTGCTGTCGACGAGCAGTACTTC. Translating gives CASSGDRGFAVDEQYF.

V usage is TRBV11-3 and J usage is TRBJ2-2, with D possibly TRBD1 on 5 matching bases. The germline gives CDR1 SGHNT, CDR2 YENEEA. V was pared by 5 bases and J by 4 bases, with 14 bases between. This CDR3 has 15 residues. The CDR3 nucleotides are TGTGCCAGCAGCCCCGGGCAGGGCGGCACCGGGGAGCTGTTTTTT. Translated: CASSPGQGGTGELFF. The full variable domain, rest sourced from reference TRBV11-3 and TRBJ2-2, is EAGVVQSPRYKIIEKKQPVAFWCNPISGHNTLYWYLQNLGQGPELLIRYENEEAVDDSQLPKDRFSAERLKGVDSTLKIQPAELGDSAVYLCASSPGQGGTGELFFGEGSRLTVL.

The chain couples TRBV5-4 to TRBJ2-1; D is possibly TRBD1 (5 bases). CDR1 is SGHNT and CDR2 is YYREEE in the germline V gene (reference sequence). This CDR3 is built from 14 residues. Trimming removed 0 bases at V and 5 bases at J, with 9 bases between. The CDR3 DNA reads TGTGCCAGCAGCTTGGACAGGAAGCACAATGAGCAGTTCTTC. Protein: CASSLDRKHNEQFF.

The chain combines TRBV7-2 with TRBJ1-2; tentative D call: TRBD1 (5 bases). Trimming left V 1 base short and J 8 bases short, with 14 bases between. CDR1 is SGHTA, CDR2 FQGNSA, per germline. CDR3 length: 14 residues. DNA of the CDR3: TGTGCCAGCAGCTTAGTAGGGCAGGAGGGGGGCTACACCTTC. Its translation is CASSLVGQEGGYTF.

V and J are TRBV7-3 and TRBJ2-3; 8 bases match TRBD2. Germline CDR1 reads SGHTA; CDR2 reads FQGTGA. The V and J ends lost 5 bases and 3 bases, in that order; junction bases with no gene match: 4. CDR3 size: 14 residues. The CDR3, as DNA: TGTGCCAGCAGCGGGGCTAGCGGGACAGATACGCAGTATTTT. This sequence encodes CASSGASGTDTQYF. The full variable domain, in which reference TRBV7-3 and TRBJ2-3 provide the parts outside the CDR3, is GAGVSQTPSNKVTEKGKYVELRCDPISGHTALYWYRQSLGQGPEFLIYFQGTGAADDSGLPNDRFFAVRPEGSVSTLKIQRTERGDSAVYLCASSGASGTDTQYFGPGTRLTVL.

The CDR3 DNA is TGTGCCAGCAGCCGAGATAACGGTGAAAAACTGTTTTTT. Protein: CASSRDNGEKLFF. This sequence joins TRBV7-2 and TRBJ1-4, with D unresolved. This CDR3 has 13 residues. The ends were cut back, 5 bases at V and 7 bases at J, with 11 bases in the middle. Looked up from germline, CDR1 is SGHTA and CDR2 is FQGNSA.